This TCR beta chain was retrieved from a study of blood T cell repertoires in COVID-19. Across the whole study: The United States, Italy and Spain were the sources of the acute and convalescent COVID-19 samples. T cells, B-cell-depleted T cells, or PBMCs provided the cDNA or gDNA that served as material.

Authors' processing steps: Counts of nucleated cells, estimated from reference gene primer amplification, were obtained. Assay: immunoSEQ multiplex PCR; the TCRdb copy retains only in-frame clones and omits some. V, J and clone size were drawn from that table, and D and trimming were deduced from the DNA. Of under 85,000 clones listed, 88% were seen once; the top ten hold around 7.9%. Germline CDR1 MNHEY, CDR2 SVGAGI. V trimming: 6 bases; J trimming: 7 bases; junction bases outside the gene matches: 8. This CDR3 has 15 amino acids. Sequenced input: peripheral blood. The V and J genes are TRBV6-5 and TRBJ1-6; 8 nucleotides agree with TRBD1. This sequence was found in a man between 65 and 85 years old with acute or convalescent COVID-19. The chain's CDR3 is CASRGPQGANSPLHF. For the CDR3, the DNA is TGTGCCAGCAGGGGACCTCAGGGGGCAAATTCACCCCTCCACTTT.